The 5 T cell receptor beta chains below all came from one sample that was sequenced in a study of blood T cells in healthy people across ages. A J-beta primer mix and a sample-barcoded 5' primer were used in a second PCR of about 7 to 12 cycles. Each CDR3 protein is one row after TCRdb ran MiXCR on the 5' RACE reads. The sample shows 1.5 million or so distinct CDR3 sequences, 42% of them seen only once. The sample comprised blood. These receptor sequences come from a woman in her late teens or twenties in good health.

The rearrangement uses TRBV5-1 and TRBJ2-7, with D tentatively TRBD2 (6 bases). This CDR3 has 15 residues. Trimming removed 4 bases at V and 2 bases at J, with 16 bases between. CDR1 SGHRS and CDR2 YFSETQ come from the germline V gene. The CDR3 protein is CASSETSRGAYEQYF. The DNA for the CDR3 is TGCGCCAGCAGCGAAACTAGTCGCGGGGCCTACGAGCAGTACTTC.

This chain connects TRBV11-1 to TRBJ2-3; a weak D match, TRBD1 (5 bases). Trimming shortened V by 5 bases and J by 3 bases, and 12 bases separated the two germline ends. This CDR3 has 14 residues. Germline V gene lookup returns CDR1 SGHAT and CDR2 FQDESV (reference sequence). The CDR3: CASSSYQGTDTQYF. CDR3 sequence (DNA): TGTGCCAGCAGCAGCTATCAGGGTACAGATACGCAGTATTTT.

V is TRBV12-3 or TRBV12-4 and J is TRBJ2-7; 7 bases fit TRBD2. J was trimmed by 6 bases and V by 7 bases; bases with no gene match: 3. This CDR3 is 11 amino acids long. In DNA, the CDR3 is TGTGCCAGCACCTGGGGGGGCGAGCAGTACTTC. Protein sequence: CASTWGGEQYF.

The table lists this clonotype with a few counts. The genes are TRBV6-6 and TRBJ1-5, with TRBD1 matching 9 bases. CDR3 length: 17 residues. Germline V gives CDR1 MNHNY, CDR2 SVGAGI (reference sequence). V lost 6 bases, J lost 7 bases, and 16 bases stayed unmatched. In DNA, the CDR3 is TGTGCCAGCAGCCCCCCTCCGCCGACAGGGGGATCGCAGCCCCAGCATTTT. As protein: CASSPPPPTGGSQPQHF.

The count of this clonotype is one. The chain employs TRBV12-3 or TRBV12-4 and TRBJ2-2; D might be TRBD1 (6 bases). The CDR3 runs 16 residues. Trimming removed 5 bases at V and 0 bases at J, with 13 bases between. For the CDR3, the DNA is TGTGCCAGCAGTAAATCCAGGGGACCGAACACCGGGGAGCTGTTTTTT. It translates to CASSKSRGPNTGELFF.